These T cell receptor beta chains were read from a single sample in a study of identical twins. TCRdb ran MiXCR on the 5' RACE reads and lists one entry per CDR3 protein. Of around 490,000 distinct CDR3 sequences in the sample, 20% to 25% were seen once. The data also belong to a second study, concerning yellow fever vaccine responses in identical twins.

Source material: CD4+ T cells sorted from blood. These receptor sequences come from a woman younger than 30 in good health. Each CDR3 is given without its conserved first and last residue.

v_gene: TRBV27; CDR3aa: ASSLSGLHNEQF
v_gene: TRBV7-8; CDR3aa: ASSLAMTGQEY
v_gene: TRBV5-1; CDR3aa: ASSANLASDTQY
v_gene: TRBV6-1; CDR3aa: ASSRGSPGESF
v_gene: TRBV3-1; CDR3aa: ASSRRSSLAEQETQY
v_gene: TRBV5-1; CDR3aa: ASSLGQSIEAF
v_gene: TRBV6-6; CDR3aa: ASSYESDIEQF
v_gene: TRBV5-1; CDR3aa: ASSLRSQGDNEQF
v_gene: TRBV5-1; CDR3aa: ASSLVPPSGNTGELF
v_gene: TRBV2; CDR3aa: ASTKWGSEAYNEQF
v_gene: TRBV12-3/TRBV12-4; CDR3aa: ASSFHDRILQGIIVRELF
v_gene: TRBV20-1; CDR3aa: SARQGVSGNTIY
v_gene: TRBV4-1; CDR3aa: ASAGGGIEQF
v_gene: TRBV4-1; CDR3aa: ASSQVPQGNNEQF
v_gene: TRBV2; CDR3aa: ASSTAGTGGYT
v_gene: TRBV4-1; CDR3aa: ASSHRLGETDTQY
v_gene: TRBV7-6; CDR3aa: ASRRSGLNADTQY
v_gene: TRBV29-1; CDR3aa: SVTGTLTYEQY
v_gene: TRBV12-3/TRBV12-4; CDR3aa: ASSLGQVITDTQY
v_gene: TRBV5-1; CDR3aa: ASSRSSGPTSYEQY
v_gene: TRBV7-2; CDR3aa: ASSLFVLMNTEAF
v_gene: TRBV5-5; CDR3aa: ASSLVGSRNTEAF
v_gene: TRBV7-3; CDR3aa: ASSLGSGAPNEQF
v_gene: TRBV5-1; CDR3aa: ASTRTGIQETQY
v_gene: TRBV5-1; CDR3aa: ASSFEGGTDTQY